This T cell receptor (beta chain) was identified in a study of T-cell reconstitution after alpha-beta-depleted transplantation in children. Points from the study as a whole: Where alpha-beta T cells came from about two months after transplant was reportedly several hundred expanded graft clones. One year post-transplant, T-cell counts and diversity were largely derived from T cells produced anew. Recipient T cells and thymic progenitors that survived were the source of the high TCRbeta diversity seen at day 60 in some patients.

A note on this clonotype: The antigen is unknown.

The library targeted TCRbeta and was prepared with unique molecular identifiers. Each CDR3 protein is one row after TCRdb ran MiXCR on the PCR reads. The sample shows some 200,000 distinct CDR3 sequences, approximately 8% of them seen only once. Sequencing was performed on PBMCs, mostly from graft donor cells, taken 360 days after TCRalphabeta/CD19-depleted stem cell transplant. This TCR was recovered from a male patient aged 2 to 10 who had a stem cell transplant for acute myeloid leukemia, so the T cells may come from the graft donor.

In DNA, the CDR3 is TGCAGTGCTAGAGTCTTCGGGCGGGACTATGGCTACACCTTC. Amino acid sequence: CSARVFGRDYGYTF. The chain joins TRBV20-1 to TRBJ1-2; no firm D call. Germline CDR1 and CDR2: DFQATT and SNEGSKA (reference sequence). This CDR3 region has 14 residues. V was trimmed by 1 base and J by 3 bases, leaving 12 bases between them.